The rows below give T cell receptor beta chains drawn from one sample of a study of blood T cell repertoires in COVID-19. Sequenced by immunoSEQ multiplex PCR; TCRdb stores in-frame clones only, minus some. The sample contains 100,000 to 150,000 clones, around 88% of which appear only once. The material sequenced was peripheral blood. These TCRs come from a man between 60 and 75 years old with COVID-19, enrolled during active disease. The CDR3 runs from the conserved cysteine through the conserved F or W. The D gene is left open where the match is weak. Size is omitted from some rows. Given values are once, few, many or a class for expanded clones.

>12|TRBV18|NA|TRBJ2-3|NA
TGTGCCAGCTCACCCTACGGGGATACGCAGTATTTT
CASSPYGDTQYF
>15|TRBV5-8|NA|TRBJ1-1|NA
TGTGCCAGCAGATCTTTCCGGGGGTCGAACACTGAAGCTTTCTTT
CASRSFRGSNTEAFF
>15|TRBV25-1|NA|TRBJ1-3|NA
TGTGCCAGCAGTGAATACATGAACAGCCGAAACACCATATATTTT
CASSEYMNSRNTIYF
>16|TRBV5-1|TRBD1|TRBJ2-6|NA
TGCGCCAGCAGCTGGACAGGCGACTCTGGGGCCAACGTCCTGACTTTC
CASSWTGDSGANVLTF
>17|TRBV2|NA|TRBJ2-3|NA
TGTGCCAGCAGTGGGGGCCAAGGGTCATTCTTCACAGATACGCAGTATTTT
CASSGGQGSFFTDTQYF
>13|TRBV29-1|NA|TRBJ1-1|NA
TGCAGCGTTGGTAAGGGAGGGGGCACTGAAGCTTTCTTT
CSVGKGGGTEAFF
>16|TRBV19|TRBD1|TRBJ1-2|NA
TGTGCCAGTAGTATAGACCTCCTCCGGGACAGCTATGGCTACACCTTC
CASSIDLLRDSYGYTF
>14|TRBV7-2|NA|TRBJ1-1|once
TGTGCCAGCAGCTCTCTCACGGGACTCGGTGAAGCTTTCTTT
CASSSLTGLGEAFF
>15|TRBV28|NA|TRBJ1-3|NA
TGTGCCAGCATCACGGCCGGACAGTATCGAAACACCATATATTTT
CASITAGQYRNTIYF
>16|TRBV27|TRBD1|TRBJ1-4|NA
TGTGCCAGCAGAAAACACGGACAGGGCACTAATGAAAAACTGTTTTTT
CASRKHGQGTNEKLFF
>18|TRBV11-3|NA|TRBJ1-2|NA
TGTGCCAGCAGCTTAGGGGAACAACAGGGTACCCAACCCTATGGCTACACCTTC
CASSLGEQQGTQPYGYTF
>17|TRBV30|NA|TRBJ2-1|NA
TGTGCCTGGAGTGTCCCTAGAAGGATGGCGGGGCGGAATGAGCAGTTCTTC
CAWSVPRRMAGRNEQFF
>15|TRBV6-5|NA|TRBJ1-5|NA
TGTGCCAGCAGTTCGCGACAGGCCAGCAGGCAGCCCCAGCATTTT
CASSSRQASRQPQHF
>15|TRBV3-1/TRBV3-2|TRBD1|TRBJ1-1|NA
TGTGCCAGCAGTACCTTACAGGGGATGAACACTGAAGCTTTCTTT
CASSTLQGMNTEAFF
>18|TRBV7-8|TRBD1|TRBJ1-5|NA
TGTGCCAGCAGCTTAGTGCGGAGGACAGGGGGCAGCAATCAGCCCCAGCATTTT
CASSLVRRTGGSNQPQHF
>14|TRBV5-1|TRBD2|TRBJ2-2|NA
TGCGCCAGCAGCTTCGGGGGGTCGGCCGGGGAGCTGTTTTTT
CASSFGGSAGELFF
>12|TRBV30|TRBD1|TRBJ1-1|NA
TGTGCCTGGACCTCCGGACAGGGGGCGGCTTTCTTT
CAWTSGQGAAFF
>14|TRBV6-1|TRBD1|TRBJ1-1|NA
TGTGCCAGCAGTGATGGTCAGGGGGCGACTGAAGCTTTCTTT
CASSDGQGATEAFF
>12|TRBV7-9|NA|TRBJ1-2|few
TGTGCCAGCAGCAGGACAGACTATGGCTACACCTTC
CASSRTDYGYTF
>14|TRBV5-5|NA|TRBJ2-1|few
TGTGCCAGCAGCTTGGGCCGTAATCGGAATGAGCAGTTCTTC
CASSLGRNRNEQFF
>15|TRBV7-2|NA|TRBJ1-3|once
TGTGCCAGCAGCTTAGCGGGGGGCTCTGGAAACACCATATATTTT
CASSLAGGSGNTIYF
>15|TRBV6-5|TRBD1|TRBJ1-5|few
TGTGCCAGCAAATCGGACAGGGGCCGCAATCAGCCCCAGCATTTT
CASKSDRGRNQPQHF
>14|TRBV6-5|TRBD1|TRBJ1-6|NA
TGTGCCAGCAGGGTAGACAGGGGTAATTCACCCCTCCACTTT
CASRVDRGNSPLHF
>16|TRBV7-2|TRBD2|TRBJ2-7|once
TGTGCCAGCAGCTTATCTGGCCTAGCGGGGGGGTTCCGGCAGTACTTC
CASSLSGLAGGFRQYF